This TCR beta chain was retrieved from a study of blood T cells in healthy people across ages. The study, taken as a whole, reports: In older individuals, TCR beta diversity per million T cells was lower, falling roughly linearly with age. Since the PBMCs were unsorted, naive and antigen-experienced cells could not be conclusively compared.

For every donor, a draw yielded 9.5 to 10 milliliters of peripheral blood. PCR was performed a second time for about 6 to 11 cycles using a sample-barcoded 5' primer and a J-beta primer mix. In TCRdb, the 5' RACE reads were re-called with MiXCR into one record per CDR3 protein. Of under 800,000 distinct CDR3 sequences listed, about 40% were seen once; the top ten hold 20% to 25%. This clonotype was picked up many times. What it binds is unknown. This TCR derives from an older woman in good health. Sequencing was done on a sample of blood.

Here the CDR3 reads CSAQQGGNQPQHF. As DNA, the CDR3 is TGCAGTGCTCAACAGGGTGGAAATCAGCCCCAGCATTTT. The gene calls are TRBV20-1 and TRBJ1-5; TRBD1 is a possible D gene (6 bases). The CDR3 is 13 amino acids. Germline V gene lookup returns CDR1 DFQATT and CDR2 SNEGSKA (reference sequence). With 5 bases removed from V and 4 bases from J, the gap between germline ends came to 12 bases.